The sequence of this TCR beta chain was determined in a study of a mutant IDH1 vaccine in newly diagnosed glioma. Trimming removed 2 bases at V and 9 bases at J, with 10 bases between. CDR1 KGHSH and CDR2 LQKENI come from the germline V gene. There are 12 residues in the CDR3. As regards this clone: Its matching antigen is unknown.

As to time point: week 47, end of study. In every dose of vaccine, 300 ug of mutant IDH1 20-mer peptide was given alongside topical imiquimod. Profiled with immunoSEQ multiplex PCR; TCRdb holds only in-frame clones, not every one. Of tens of thousands of clones in the sample, 80% to 85% were seen once. The sequencing used PBMCs, collected from a glioma patient whose treatment included an IDH1 peptide vaccine. V gene TRBV18 combines with J gene TRBJ2-5; D remains unclear. The sequence was collected from a man aged 25-45 years with glioma. In DNA form, the CDR3 reads TGTGCCAGCTCACCATCCCCTGCTGCCCAGTACTTC. It yields the protein CASSPSPAAQYF.